The 27 T cell receptor beta chains below were found in one sample sequenced in a study of T cells in tuberculosis. Sequencing used immunoSEQ multiplex PCR; TCRdb keeps in-frame clones, though not all of them. Of 20,000 to 25,000 clones listed, around 90% are singletons. Sequenced material: PBMCs. The origin of the receptors is a donor between 5 and 29 years old with latent tuberculosis or without tuberculosis infection. Some clones in this sample may be carry-over from other donors' samples.

This clone occurred once. The rearrangement joins TRBV4-1 to TRBJ2-1; TRBD2 matches 8 bases. CDR3 length equals 14 residues. Germline V gene sequence: CDR1 MGHRA, CDR2 YSYEKL. Losses at the gene ends were 4 bases for V and 7 bases for J; bases not matched to a gene: 6. This chain's CDR3 is CASSLGVAGNEQFF. The CDR3 DNA reads TGCGCCAGCAGCCTGGGGGTAGCGGGGAATGAGCAGTTCTTC.

The V and J genes are TRBV9 and TRBJ2-1, with D tentatively TRBD2 (5 bases). With 2 bases removed from V and 6 bases from J, the gap between germline ends came to 6 bases. CDR3 length: 12 amino acids. From germline, CDR1 is SGDLS and CDR2 YYNGEE. CDR3 loop: CASSVRANEQFF. CDR3 sequence (DNA): TGTGCCAGCAGCGTGAGGGCCAATGAGCAGTTCTTC. The entire variable domain, with the rest obtained from reference TRBV9 and TRBJ2-1, is as follows: DSGVTQTPKHLITATGQRVTLRCSPRSGDLSVYWYQQSLDQGLQFLIQYYNGEERAKGNILERFSAQQFPDLHSELNLSSLELGDSALYFCASSVRANEQFFGPGTRLTVL.

With regard to this clone: The junction shows a germline mismatch at one end, possibly a read error. The rearrangement uses TRBV4-3 and TRBJ1-2, with D possibly TRBD1 on 5 matching bases. The length of the CDR3 is 13 residues. Germline CDR1 and CDR2: LGHNA and YSLEER. The CDR3, as DNA: TGCGCCAGCAGCCAAGAAAAGGGGACTCGCGGCTCCTTC. Its translation: CASSQEKGTRGSF.

This sequence joins TRBV28 and TRBJ2-7, with TRBD2 identical over 9 bases. V lost 6 bases, J lost 2 bases, and 14 bases stayed unmatched. The CDR3 length is 17 residues. Germline CDR1 and CDR2: MDHEN and SYDVKM. In DNA, the CDR3 is TGTGCCAGCAGGTTAGTGGTCCCTAGCGGGGCCACCTACGAGCAGTACTTC. It specifies CASRLVVPSGATYEQYF. The variable domain in full, with the rest retrieved from reference TRBV28 and TRBJ2-7, is DVKVTQSSRYLVKRTGEKVFLECVQDMDHENMFWYRQDPGLGLRLIYFSYDVKMKEKGDIPEGYSVSREKKERFSLILESASTNQTSMYLCASRLVVPSGATYEQYFGPGTRLTVT.

This clone has just one count. The chain is built from TRBV11-3 and TRBJ2-1; D gene uncertain. Germline CDR1 is SGHNT and CDR2 is YENEEA. The CDR3 totals 12 residues. The V end was cut by 4 bases, the J end by 8 bases, with 9 bases between. CDR3 coding DNA: TGTGCCAGCAGCTCACTGACTTATGAGCAGTTCTTC. It yields the protein CASSSLTYEQFF.

The V and J genes are TRBV19 and TRBJ1-1, with 9 bases aligning to TRBD1. V trimming: 4 bases; J trimming: 1 base; junction bases outside the gene matches: 7. The CDR3 sequence is 16 residues long. The V gene's germline CDR1 is LNHDA and CDR2 SQIVND (reference sequence). CDR3 sequence: CASSTGQGRANTEAFF. As DNA, the CDR3 is TGTGCCAGTAGTACGGGACAGGGAAGGGCGAACACTGAAGCTTTCTTT.

The gene calls are TRBV5-1 and TRBJ2-7; 11 bases are shared with TRBD1. The J segment lost 6 bases and the V segment lost 5 bases, leaving 10 bases of the junction unmatched. This CDR3 region has 15 residues. Germline assignment: CDR1 SGHRS and CDR2 YFSETQ. This CDR3 is CASSRAGTGGAEQYF. The DNA for the CDR3 is TGCGCCAGCAGTCGAGCCGGGACAGGGGGGGCCGAGCAGTACTTC. Full variable domain (remainder filled in from reference TRBV5-1 and TRBJ2-7): KAGVTQTPRYLIKTRGQQVTLSCSPISGHRSVSWYQQTPGQGLQFLFEYFSETQRNKGNFPGRFSGRQFSNSRSEMNVSTLELGDSALYLCASSRAGTGGAEQYFGPGTRLTVT.

The gene calls are TRBV29-1 and TRBJ1-2; tentative D call: TRBD1 (5 bases). CDR3 size: 16 residues. Germline assignment: CDR1 SQVTM and CDR2 ANQGSEA. Trimming removed 2 bases at V and 7 bases at J, with 23 bases between. The CDR3 DNA sequence: TGCAGCGTTGAACGGATCCAGGGTACCTATGGATTTGGCTACACCTTC. Translating gives CSVERIQGTYGFGYTF. The full variable domain, with the rest looked up from reference TRBV29-1 and TRBJ1-2, is SAVISQKPSRDICQRGTSLTIQCQVDSQVTMMFWYRQQPGQSLTLIATANQGSEATYESGFVIDKFPISRPNLTFSTLTVSNMSPEDSSIYLCSVERIQGTYGFGYTFGSGTRLTVV.

V gene TRBV11-3 combines with J gene TRBJ2-1; 7 nucleotides agree with TRBD2. The germline V gene has CDR1 SGHNT and CDR2 YENEEA. CDR3 size: 20 residues. J lost 6 bases, V lost 0 bases, and 20 bases had no gene match. Written as DNA, the CDR3 is TGTGCCAGCAGCTTAGACCCGAGCGTTTCCAGCTTCTGGGGGGGCAATGAGCAGTTCTTC. As protein: CASSLDPSVSSFWGGNEQFF.

The chain is built from TRBV19 and TRBJ1-5; 7 positions agree with TRBD1. Germline values: CDR1 LNHDA, CDR2 SQIVND (reference sequence). V trimming: 6 bases; J trimming: 7 bases; junction bases outside the gene matches: 15. The length of the CDR3 is 16 residues. The CDR3 DNA reads as TGTGCCAGTAGCCCTCGGCGAGGGGGCGTGGGACAGCCCCAGCATTTT. This codes for CASSPRRGGVGQPQHF.

The chain is built from TRBV18 and TRBJ1-1; D ambiguous. The germline V gene encodes CDR1 KGHSH and CDR2 LQKENI. CDR3 length equals 12 residues. V lost 3 bases, J lost 5 bases, and 7 bases lay in between. The CDR3 region is CASSPRETEAFF. The CDR3 nucleotides are TGTGCCAGCTCACCCCGGGAGACTGAAGCTTTCTTT.

The chain carries TRBV7-9 and TRBJ1-1; the match to TRBD1 covers 8 bases. This CDR3 is 15 amino acids long. Germline V gene sequence: CDR1 SEHNR, CDR2 FQNEAQ (reference sequence). V dropped 4 bases and J dropped 0; count of bases not matched to a gene: 4. The CDR3 region is CASSSRQGMNTEAFF. CDR3 DNA sequence: TGTGCCAGCAGCTCCAGACAGGGGATGAACACTGAAGCTTTCTTT.

The V gene is TRBV9, the J gene TRBJ2-3; possibly TRBD1 for D (6 bases). In germline, CDR1 is SGDLS, CDR2 YYNGEE. The CDR3 sequence is 18 residues long. V lost 0 bases to trimming and J lost 3 bases, with 20 bases between them. This chain's CDR3 is CASSVVYIRGHRTDTQYF. The CDR3 DNA reads as TGTGCCAGCAGCGTAGTGTATATTCGGGGACATAGGACAGATACGCAGTATTTT.

V is TRBV29-1 and J is TRBJ2-3, with 9 bases that match TRBD1. Germline V gene lookup returns CDR1 SQVTM and CDR2 ANQGSEA. V shed 5 bases, J shed 2 bases, and the junction held 11 bases outside the gene matches. CDR3 length: 16 amino acids. CDR3 nucleotides: TGCAGCGTTAGAAGCACCGGGACAGGGTCCACAGATACGCAGTATTTT. It is translated as CSVRSTGTGSTDTQYF.

V usage is TRBV7-2 and J usage is TRBJ2-3, with a weak D call TRBD1 (6 bases). Germline CDR1 is SGHTA and CDR2 is FQGNSA. CDR3 length: 15 amino acids. Trimming removed 5 bases from V and 4 bases from J, with 16 bases in between. This chain's CDR3 is CASSKQGFWADTQYF. CDR3 coding DNA: TGTGCCAGCAGCAAACAGGGTTTTTGGGCAGATACGCAGTATTTT.

This rearrangement joins TRBV21-1 to TRBJ2-7; the DNA was not compared with TRBD2, the D call given in the table. TRBV21-1 is labeled a pseudogene. The CDR3 loop spans 17 amino acids. The CDR3 is CASSKTSGRDLSYEQYF. The DNA of the CDR3 is TGTGCCAGCAGCAAAACTAGCGGGAGGGACCTCTCCTACGAGCAGTACTTC.

This chain connects TRBV19 to TRBJ1-2; 9 nucleotides line up with TRBD1. Germline loops: CDR1 LNHDA, CDR2 SQIVND (reference sequence). This CDR3 has 15 amino acids. The J segment lost 6 bases and the V segment lost 8 bases, leaving 13 bases of the junction unmatched. The CDR3 DNA follows: TGTGCCAGTTGTAAATCTCCGGGACAGGGCCATGGCTACACCTTC. Amino acids: CASCKSPGQGHGYTF.

The chain uses TRBV30 and TRBJ1-2, with TRBD1 matching over 8 bases. Trimming cost V 7 bases and J 8 bases; bases outside gene matches: 6. Germline lookup yields CDR1 GTSNPN and CDR2 SVGIG (reference sequence). The CDR3 is 11 amino acids. The DNA of the CDR3 is TGTGCCTCTTGGACAGGGCGAGGCTACACCTTC. Translated: CASWTGRGYTF.

This clone was observed a single time. The chain joins TRBV6-6 to TRBJ2-7, with TRBD1 matching over 8 bases. The CDR3 is 15 amino acids. CDR1 is MNHNY, CDR2 SVGAGI, per germline (reference sequence). The trim removed 7 bases at V and 3 bases at J, leaving 11 bases unmatched. CDR3 DNA: TGTGCCAGCATTCTCAGGACAGGGCTTAACTACGAGCAGTACTTC. Its translation: CASILRTGLNYEQYF.

This clone showed up just once. This sequence joins TRBV7-9 and TRBJ2-7; a possible D gene is TRBD1 (6 bases). The V gene lost 5 bases and the J gene lost 3 bases, with 17 bases spanning the gap. Germline lookup yields CDR1 SEHNR and CDR2 FQNEAQ (reference sequence). This CDR3 is built from 15 residues. DNA of the CDR3: TGTGCCAGCAGCCTTACAGGACAGCAGGACTACGAGCAGTACTTC. Amino acids: CASSLTGQQDYEQYF.

The chain uses TRBV19 and TRBJ1-1; the D is unclear. The CDR3 is 14 residues long. In germline, CDR1 is LNHDA, CDR2 SQIVND (reference sequence). Trimming shortened V by 2 bases and J by 1 base, and 8 bases separated the two germline ends. The CDR3 sequence: CASSIIAGNTEAFF. DNA of the CDR3: TGTGCCAGTAGTATAATTGCGGGGAACACTGAAGCTTTCTTT.

This chain links TRBV25-1 with TRBJ2-1; TRBD1 might be the D (5 bases). This CDR3 is 14 amino acids long. Germline V CDR1 and CDR2: MGHDK, SYGVNS. V was clipped by 4 bases and J by 4 bases, with 11 bases between them. The chain's CDR3 is CASSGQGRYNEQFF. In DNA, the CDR3 is TGTGCCAGCAGTGGGCAGGGTAGATACAATGAGCAGTTCTTC.

CDR3 protein: CASSYGRTAFF. DNA for the CDR3: TGTGCCAGCAGTTACGGGAGGACAGCTTTCTTT. The V call is TRBV27, the J call TRBJ1-1; no firm D call. V was shortened by 4 bases and J by 10 bases, with 10 bases between the two germline ends. Germline CDR1 MNHEY, CDR2 SMNVEV (reference sequence). The CDR3 contains 11 residues.

This chain links TRBV27 with TRBJ2-7; 11 bases match TRBD1. The V gene end was trimmed by 6 bases and the J gene end by 3 bases; junction bases not matched to a gene: 4. Germline V CDR1 and CDR2: MNHEY, SMNVEV (reference sequence). This CDR3 has 14 residues. The CDR3 bases are TGTGCCAGCAGCCCGGGGACAGGGGGCTACGAGCAGTACTTC. It translates to CASSPGTGGYEQYF.

This clone came up once. The genes are TRBV11-2 and TRBJ2-1; TRBD1 agrees at 7 bases. The V segment lost 2 bases and the J segment 2 bases; nucleotides outside the gene matches: 0. The CDR3 is made up of 14 amino acids. Looked up from germline, CDR1 is SGHAT and CDR2 is FQNNGV. The CDR3 protein is CASSLQGAYNEQFF. CDR3 DNA sequence: TGTGCCAGCAGCTTACAGGGGGCCTACAATGAGCAGTTCTTC. Full variable domain (outside the CDR3, taken from reference TRBV11-2 and TRBJ2-1): EAGVAQSPRYKIIEKRQSVAFWCNPISGHATLYWYQQILGQGPKLLIQFQNNGVVDDSQLPKDRFSAERLKGVDSTLKIQPAKLEDSAVYLCASSLQGAYNEQFFGPGTRLTVL.

This clone has just one count. The rearrangement links TRBV7-2 to TRBJ2-7; 8 nucleotides align to TRBD1. V lost 3 bases and J lost 6; bases outside the gene matches: 7. The CDR3 runs 14 residues. The V gene's germline CDR1 is SGHTA and CDR2 FQGNSA. The chain's CDR3 is CASSFIGQGSEQYF. In nucleotides, the CDR3 is TGTGCCAGCAGCTTTATAGGACAGGGTAGCGAGCAGTACTTC.

The chain joins TRBV5-1 to TRBJ1-2; TRBD1 agrees at 8 bases. This CDR3 spans 14 amino acids. The V gene's germline CDR1 is SGHRS and CDR2 YFSETQ. The J segment lost 0 bases and the V segment lost 4 bases, leaving 2 bases of the junction unmatched. CDR3 bases: TGCGCCAGCAGCGTGGGACAGGCTAACTATGGCTACACCTTC. Amino acids: CASSVGQANYGYTF.